This T cell receptor (beta chain) was captured by sequencing in a study of T cells expressing NK-cell markers. At the level of the study: Repertoire data for TCR beta were derived from sorted T cells (CD3+CD56+NKG2C+, CD3+CD56+NKG2C- and CD3+CD56-NKG2C+). The sequencing cohort of eight donors included seven HCMV-seropositive individuals and one seronegative individual.

CDR3 length: 15 residues. The germline gives CDR1 SGHVS, CDR2 FNYEAQ. Notes on the study in general: In a handful of donors, dominant clonotypes made up about 25-65% of CD3+CD56-NKG2C+ cells.

Reprocessing the 5' RACE reads, TCRdb reports a single entry for every CDR3 protein and omits DNA. This listing includes about 260,000 distinct CDR3 sequences. As regards this clonotype: What it binds is not known.

The chain is built from TRBV7-6 and TRBJ2-5; absent DNA, TCRdb's TRBD2 call cannot be checked. The TCR originated in a man between 18 and 29 years old in good health. The sequencing sample was made of blood T cells: a sorted CD56 or NKG2C T cell subset, CD4+ or CD8+ T cells, or bulk PBMC T cells (not recorded which). CDR3 loop: CASSVIAGFVETQYF.